The TCR beta chain described here comes from a study of Ad26.COV2.S vaccination and SARS-CoV-2 variants. Study results and limitations: Breadth of non-spike TCRs did not differ between vaccinees and placebo recipients. Possibly, TCR breadth and depth analyses underestimated total T cell responses.

Sample treatment: roughly 18 received Ad26.COV2.S at low or high dose, single or two shots; about 5 received placebo; per-sample allocation not given. On day 63 after the first injection, vaccine and placebo recipients gave samples. Wuhan-strain spike was delivered by a replication-incompetent Ad26 vector. On this clone itself: Its antigen is still unknown.

Using immunoSEQ multiplex PCR, the repertoire was profiled, and TCRdb retains in-frame clones only, with some absent. The sample records 350,000 to 500,000 clones, around nine tenths being singletons. The TCR sequence derives from a person between 18 and 59 years old who received the Ad26.COV2.S COVID-19 vaccine or a placebo. Here the sequenced sample was peripheral blood, taken in a trial of Ad26.COV2.S vaccine versus placebo.

The CDR3, as DNA: TGTGCCAGCAGCTCGGCCGGGACAGGGAACACTGAAGCTTTCTTT. It is translated as CASSSAGTGNTEAFF. This chain uses TRBV5-4 with TRBJ1-1; 8 bases match TRBD1. Germline CDR1 SGHNT, CDR2 YYREEE (reference sequence). The CDR3 has 15 amino acids. Trimming cost V 3 bases and J 1 base; bases outside gene matches: 5.